This T cell receptor beta chain was profiled in a study of T cell changes during pregnancy in multiple sclerosis (dated by TCRdb to 2018 to 2020). In terms of the full investigation: In women with multiple sclerosis, the researchers looked at how the T cell repertoire shifted as pregnancy progressed.

Taken from cysteine to phenylalanine, the CDR3 has 16 residues. Only CDR3 DNA is held: 48 bases, read in frame from base 1. Relative to germline, V is 3 bases shorter and J is 0 bases shorter, with 15 bases between their ends. For CDR1 and CDR2, the germline V gene lists SGHRS and YFSETQ. The method behind the library was the immunoSEQ multiplex PCR assay. TCRdb carries this immuneACCESS record with in-frame sequences only. Its versions omit some clonotypes, under half of them owing to an unresolved V gene in the studies checked, with the rest unexplained. Recorded for this sample are over 55,000 clones; around nine tenths of them occurred a single time. The ten most abundant clones make up approximately 5% of the sample. About this clone: No antigen is known for it. Base qualities are not provided; no much larger clone lies one nucleotide away.

The V and J segments used are TRBV5-1 and TRBJ1-1; TRBD1 is a weak D gene call, 6 bases matching. The sequence was collected from a human donor whose cells served as feeder cells for cultures in a pregnancy study. Sequenced: peripheral blood from another person, used as feeder cells. The CDR3 corresponds to CASSSRTVSMNTEAFF. The bases read TGCGCCAGCAGCTCCCGGACAGTTAGTATGAACACTGAAGCTTTCTTT.